This TCR beta chain originates from a study of blood T cell repertoires in COVID-19. Overall study: COVID-19 samples collected from the United States, Italy and Spain covered acute and convalescent phases.

The repertoire was sequenced with immunoSEQ multiplex PCR; TCRdb's copy has only in-frame clones and lacks some. The sample lists about 270,000 clones, roughly 84% occurring once. In regard to this clone: A junction end diverges from the germline sequence, so it may reflect a read error.

The TCR originated in a young woman with acute or convalescent COVID-19. Sequenced sample: peripheral blood.

CDR3 region: CASSPAGVEELFF. CDR3 DNA sequence: TGTGCTAGCAGTCCAGCGGGAGTTGAGGAGCTGTTTTTT. This chain uses TRBV7-7 with TRBJ2-2; 8 bases align to TRBD2. Germline values: CDR1 SSHAT, CDR2 FNYEAQ (reference sequence). The CDR3 loop spans 13 amino acids. Combining the CDR3 with reference TRBV7-7 and TRBJ2-2 gives the whole variable domain GAGVSQSPRYKVTKRGQDVTLRCDPISSHATLYWYQQALGQGPEFLTYFNYEAQPDKSGLPSDRFSAERPEGSISTLTIQRTEQRDSAMYRCASSPAGVEELFFGEGSRLTVL.